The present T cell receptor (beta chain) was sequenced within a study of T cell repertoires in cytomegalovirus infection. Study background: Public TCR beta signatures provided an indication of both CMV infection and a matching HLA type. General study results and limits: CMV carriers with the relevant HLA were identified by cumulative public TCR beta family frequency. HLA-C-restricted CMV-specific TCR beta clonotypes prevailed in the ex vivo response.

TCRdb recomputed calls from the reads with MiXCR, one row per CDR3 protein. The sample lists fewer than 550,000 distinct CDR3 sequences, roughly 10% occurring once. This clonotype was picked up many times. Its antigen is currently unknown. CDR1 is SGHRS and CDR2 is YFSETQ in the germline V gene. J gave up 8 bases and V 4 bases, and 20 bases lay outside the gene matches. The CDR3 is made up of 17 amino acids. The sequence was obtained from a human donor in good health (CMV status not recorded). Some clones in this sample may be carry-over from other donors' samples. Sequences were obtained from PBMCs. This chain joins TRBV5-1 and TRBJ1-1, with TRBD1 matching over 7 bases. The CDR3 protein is CASSELTGSAAGAEAFF. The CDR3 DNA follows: TGCGCCAGCAGCGAACTGACAGGGTCCGCCGCCGGCGCCGAAGCTTTCTTT.